This TCR beta chain originates from a study of control samples from healthy donors and cancer patients. V lost 5 bases, J lost 3 bases, and 22 bases lay in between. CDR1 SGHDN and CDR2 FVKESK come from the germline V gene. The CDR3 spans 17 residues. Clones were read by immunoSEQ multiplex PCR, and TCRdb kept only the in-frame ones, dropping some. Among about 190,000 clones listed, over 80% were seen once. This rearrangement joins TRBV14 to TRBJ2-5, with D unclear. The sequence was collected from a man younger than 35 in good health. Material for sequencing was blood. CDR3 DNA sequence: TGTGCCAGCAGCGTCCTTGTTTTAGGAATAACTAAAGAGACCCAGTACTTC. This translates into CASSVLVLGITKETQYF.